This TCR beta chain stems from a study of control samples from healthy donors and cancer patients (dated by TCRdb to the early 2020s). Receptors were amplified or captured by the immunoSEQ multiplex PCR assay. TCRdb stores this immuneACCESS table with in-frame sequences only. Part of the clones is absent; in the studies checked, under half of the shortfall reflects unresolved V genes, and no reason is known for the rest. Here the sample has some 170,000 clones; about 94% occur a single time. The leading ten clones occupy 11% to 15% of the sample. On this clone: The target of this receptor is not known. Base-call qualities are not available, and no considerably larger clone is one nucleotide away.

The trim is 4 bases for V and 5 bases for J, with a gap of 6 bases between the germline ends. Via the germline V gene, CDR1 is SGDLS and CDR2 YYNGEE. There are 12 amino acids in the CDR3, from cysteine to phenylalanine inclusive. Only CDR3 DNA is held: 36 bases, read in frame from base 1. Sequencing used PBMCs. The receptor comes from a man aged 55 to 69 with colorectal cancer. The rearranged segments are TRBV9 and TRBJ2-2; a confident D gene designation cannot be given. In nucleotide form, the sequence is TGTGCCAGCAGCATCTTTACCGGGGAGCTGTTTTTT. This sequence encodes CASSIFTGELFF.